The sample holds many counts of the clone carrying this T cell receptor beta chain. The data were obtained in a study of read filtering for tumor transcriptome and immune sequencing. Germline-derived CDR1 and CDR2 are SGHRS and YFSETQ. J lost 7 bases, V lost 4 bases, and 14 bases had no gene match. The CDR3 loop spans 16 amino acids. This library used roughly 370 ng RNA and molecular barcoded adaptors spanning alpha/delta and beta/gamma chains. TCRdb re-derived calls from the reads in MiXCR, one entry per CDR3 protein. The sample has about 130,000 distinct CDR3 sequences; roughly 13% are singletons. The chain is built from TRBV5-1 and TRBJ2-3; 8 bases line up with TRBD2. This sequence was found in a donor at least 40 years old with multiple myeloma. Sequencing was done on a sample of a population of CD138-negative cells sorted from bone marrow. CDR3 DNA: TGCGCCAGCAGCGGGGGCGTTGCGGGAGGCCCCAATACGCAGTATTTT. Translated, it gives CASSGGVAGGPNTQYF.